This T cell receptor beta chain was obtained from a study of blood T cells in healthy people across ages. Study information: About one barcoded beta molecule was captured per two T cells (by template switching).

Germline values: CDR1 SGHTA, CDR2 FQGNSA. The CDR3 totals 18 residues. Trimming took 6 bases from V and 5 from J; bases not matched to a gene: 14. Study outcomes and limitations: There were more naive CD4+ cells and higher diversity in long-lived donors than in aged donors. Roughly linearly, TCR beta diversity per million T cells fell as age increased.

The second PCR ran about 6 to 11 cycles with a sample-barcoded 5' primer and J-beta primers. MiXCR was run by TCRdb on the 5' RACE reads, yielding one entry per CDR3 protein. The sample includes around 900,000 distinct CDR3 sequences, 45% to 60% seen only once; the top ten take over 20%. The sample holds a few counts of this clonotype. Its cognate antigen is unknown. The rearrangement links TRBV7-2 to TRBJ2-1, with 12 nucleotides matching TRBD2. This clonotype originated in a woman aged 55-70 years in good health. The sequenced material came from blood. The CDR3 sequence: CASRPLRVRTSGNNEQFF. The CDR3 nucleotides read TGTGCCAGCAGACCTTTGAGGGTCCGGACTAGCGGGAACAATGAGCAGTTCTTC.